These T cell receptor beta chains were read from a single sample in a study of human T cells and chemical hapten exposure. MiXCR was run by TCRdb on the RACE reads, yielding one entry per CDR3 protein. The sample lists 360,000 or so distinct CDR3 sequences; about 6.9% were seen once. The input for sequencing was whole blood, taken in connection with sensitization to the hapten diphenylcyclopropenone (DPC). The source of these receptors is a woman aged 18-29 years with alopecia areata. Some clones in this sample may be carry-over from other donors' samples. CDR3s include the opening cysteine and the closing phenylalanine or tryptophan. Fields, in order: D gene, clone size, V gene, J gene, CDR3 protein, CDR3 DNA. A D gene is named only where the DNA matches it firmly. Clone size is stated in some rows and not others, as once, few, many or a class when expanded.

>TRBD1|many|TRBV28|TRBJ1-3
CASSFPRTGTPGNTIYF
TGTGCCAGCAGTTTCCCCAGGACAGGGACTCCCGGAAACACCATATATTTT
>TRBD2|few|TRBV7-2|TRBJ2-3
CASSLVSGENTQYF
TGTGCCAGCAGCTTAGTGAGCGGGGAAAATACGCAGTATTTT
>TRBD1|few|TRBV4-3|TRBJ1-1
CASSQDGDSTRGEAFF
TGCGCCAGCAGCCAAGATGGGGACAGCACTCGTGGAGAAGCTTTCTTT
>.|many|TRBV5-1|TRBJ2-3
CASSQYASTDTQYF
TGCGCCAGCAGCCAATATGCTAGCACAGATACGCAGTATTTT
>TRBD1|many|TRBV6-5|TRBJ1-2
CASGDRGSYGYTF
TGTGCCAGTGGGGACAGGGGGTCCTATGGCTACACCTTC
>.|many|TRBV27|TRBJ1-2
CASSLSPDSFYGYTF
TGTGCCAGCAGTTTATCGCCCGACAGCTTCTATGGCTACACCTTC
>.|many|TRBV6-6|TRBJ2-3
CASSWVVGSDTQYF
TGTGCCAGCAGCTGGGTAGTCGGGTCCGATACGCAGTATTTT
>.|.|TRBV6-2/TRBV6-3|TRBJ1-6
CASGPPWTNSPLHF
TGTGCCAGCGGCCCCCCGTGGACGAATTCACCCCTCCACTTT
>.|.|TRBV20-1|TRBJ1-2
CSAEVSGYYGYTF
TGCAGTGCCGAAGTGTCAGGATACTATGGCTACACCTTC
>TRBD2|few|TRBV28|TRBJ2-1
CASSLDLRGVYNEQFF
TGTGCCAGCAGTTTAGATTTACGGGGGGTTTACAATGAGCAGTTCTTC
>.|few|TRBV6-5|TRBJ2-2
CASSYRPWRRTNTGELFF
TGTGCCAGCAGTTACCGTCCGTGGCGACGCACGAACACCGGGGAGCTGTTTTTT
>TRBD2|.|TRBV5-1|TRBJ2-3
CASSSRLAGGPDTSTDTQYF
TGCGCCAGCAGCTCTAGACTAGCGGGGGGCCCTGATACTAGCACAGATACGCAGTATTTT
>.|.|TRBV19|TRBJ2-2
CASSIGKGRHTGELFF
TGTGCCAGTAGTATAGGGAAGGGGCGGCACACCGGGGAGCTGTTTTTT